This TCR beta chain emerged from a study of blood T cell repertoires in COVID-19. The length of the CDR3 is 15 residues. Trimming took 5 bases from V and 4 from J, leaving 17 bases between them. Germline CDR1 is MDHEN and CDR2 is SYDVKM. Profiled with immunoSEQ multiplex PCR; TCRdb holds only in-frame clones, not every one. The sample consists of 40,000 or so clones, 86% of them appearing once. Sequencing used peripheral blood. This clonotype was sampled from a man aged 35 to 55 with active COVID-19. The chain is built from TRBV28 and TRBJ1-2, with D possibly being TRBD1 (6 bases). CDR3 nucleotide sequence: TGTGCCAGCAGTCCCCCCGGGAGGGGGATCTATGGCTACACCTTC. Translation: CASSPPGRGIYGYTF.